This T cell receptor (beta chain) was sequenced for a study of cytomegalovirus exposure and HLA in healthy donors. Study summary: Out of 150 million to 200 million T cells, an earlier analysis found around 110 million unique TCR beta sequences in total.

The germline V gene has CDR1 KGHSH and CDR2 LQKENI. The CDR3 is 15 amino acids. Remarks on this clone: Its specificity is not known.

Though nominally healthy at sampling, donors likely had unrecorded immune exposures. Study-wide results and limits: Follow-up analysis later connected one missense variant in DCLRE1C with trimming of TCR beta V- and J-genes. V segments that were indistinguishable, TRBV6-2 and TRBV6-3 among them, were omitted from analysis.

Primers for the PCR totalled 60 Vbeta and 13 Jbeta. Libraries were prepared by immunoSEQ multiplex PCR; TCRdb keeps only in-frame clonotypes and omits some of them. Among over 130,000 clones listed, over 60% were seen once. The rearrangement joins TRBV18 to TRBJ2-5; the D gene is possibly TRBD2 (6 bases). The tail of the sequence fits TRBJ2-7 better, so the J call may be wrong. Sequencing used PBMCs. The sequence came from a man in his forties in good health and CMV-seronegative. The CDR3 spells CASSPRPGEGYEQYF. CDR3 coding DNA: TGTGCCAGCTCACCACGGCCGGGAGAAGGCTACGAGCAGTACTTC.